What follows are 30 T cell receptor beta chains derived from one specimen sequenced in a study of shared clonotypes between healthy human individuals. Repertoires were generated with immunoSEQ multiplex PCR, while TCRdb's copy carries only in-frame clones and drops some. In the table there are about 1.5 million clones, 98% of which are singletons. Source material: naive CD4+ T cells sorted from blood. As for subset: CD45RA+ positively selected. These receptors were obtained from a man aged 25 to 40 in good health.

V and J are TRBV6-1 and TRBJ2-6; D may match TRBD1 or TRBD2 (5 bases each). This CDR3 spans 17 amino acids. The V end was cut by 4 bases, the J end by 1 base, with 14 bases between. Per germline, CDR1 MNHNS and CDR2 SASEGT. The CDR3 sequence: CASSGRQRASGANVLTF. The CDR3 coding sequence is TGTGCCAGCAGTGGGAGACAGAGGGCGTCTGGGGCCAACGTCCTGACTTTC.

V and J are TRBV7-9 and TRBJ2-7; possibly TRBD1 for D (6 bases). This CDR3 comprises 15 residues. Trimming left V 4 bases short and J 5 bases short, with 18 bases between. Germline V gene data show CDR1 as SEHNR and CDR2 as FQNEAQ (reference sequence). For the CDR3, the DNA is TGTGCCAGCAGCTCCCAAGGCAGGGGCAGCGACGAGCAGTACTTC. It encodes CASSSQGRGSDEQYF.

J is TRBJ2-1 and V is TRBV5-1, with TRBD2 matching 12 bases. This CDR3 spans 14 amino acids. Germline V gene lookup returns CDR1 SGHRS and CDR2 YFSETQ. The V segment lost 1 base and the J segment 12 bases; nucleotides outside the gene matches: 5. The CDR3 sequence is CASSLRLAGGVQFF. CDR3 DNA sequence: TGCGCCAGCAGCTTGCGGCTAGCGGGAGGGGTGCAGTTCTTC.

This clone was seen only once. The chain is built from TRBV28 and TRBJ2-7; 7 positions match TRBD1. CDR1 and CDR2 from the germline V gene are MDHEN and SYDVKM. The V and J ends lost 5 bases and 2 bases, in that order; junction bases with no gene match: 9. CDR3 length: 15 amino acids. CDR3 sequence reads: CASSLDRVLAYEQYF. CDR3 nucleotide sequence: TGTGCCAGCAGTCTTGACAGGGTGCTGGCCTACGAGCAGTACTTC.

The CDR3 nucleotides read TGTGCCAGCAGAAGCGACAGGCATCAGCCCCAGCATTTT. It encodes CASRSDRHQPQHF. The V call is TRBV6-5, the J call TRBJ1-5; D is possibly TRBD1 (6 bases). This CDR3 has 13 residues. Looked up from germline, CDR1 is MNHEY and CDR2 is SVGAGI. V lost 6 bases and J 5 bases, leaving 11 bases between the germline ends.

About this clone itself: Within the sample, other DNA sequences also encode this same CDR3. This chain uses TRBV7-2 with TRBJ1-1; TRBD1 is a possible D gene (5 bases). CDR3 length: 11 amino acids. CDR1 and CDR2 (germline): SGHTA, FQGNSA. V lost 1 base and J 8 bases, leaving 5 bases between the germline ends. As DNA, the CDR3 is TGTGCCAGCAGCTTAGGGGGCGAAGCTTTCTTT. Protein: CASSLGGEAFF.

The chain carries TRBV5-4 and TRBJ2-1, with 7 positions matching TRBD1. V gave up 4 bases and J gave up 2 bases; unmatched junction bases: 6. Per germline, CDR1 SGHNT and CDR2 YYREEE (reference sequence). The CDR3 is made up of 15 amino acids. CDR3 amino acids: CASSPRDSPYNEQFF. The DNA of the CDR3 is TGTGCCAGCAGCCCCCGGGACAGTCCCTACAATGAGCAGTTCTTC.

CDR3 bases: TGCGCCAGCAGCTTGATTGGCAATGAGCAGTTCTTC. Protein: CASSLIGNEQFF. The genes are TRBV5-1 and TRBJ2-1, with no clear D. V was pared by 1 base and J by 6 bases, with 5 bases between. The CDR3 sequence is 12 residues long. Germline V lookup: CDR1 SGHRS, CDR2 YFSETQ.

This clone was detected once. The V call is TRBV6-1, the J call TRBJ2-1; TRBD1 or TRBD2 may be the D gene (5 bases each). Per the germline V gene, CDR1 is MNHNS and CDR2 is SASEGT. The CDR3 runs to 14 residues. Trimming took off 4 bases at V and 7 bases at J, with 14 bases between the two ends. CDR3 coding DNA: TGTGCCAGCAGTGCGGGACCATCTGAAAATGAGCAGTTCTTC. Translated: CASSAGPSENEQFF.

The chain couples TRBV11-2 to TRBJ1-4, with D tentatively TRBD1 (5 bases). Germline assignment: CDR1 SGHAT and CDR2 FQNNGV. This CDR3 is 16 amino acids long. The V end lost 0 bases, the J end lost 2 bases, and 10 bases lay between the germline ends. The CDR3 reads CASSLDLRGTNEKLFF. Here the CDR3 DNA reads TGTGCCAGCAGCTTAGATCTCCGGGGGACTAATGAAAAACTGTTTTTT.

The rearrangement uses TRBV5-1 and TRBJ1-1; possibly TRBD1 for D (6 bases). Germline values: CDR1 SGHRS, CDR2 YFSETQ. The CDR3 spans 15 residues. V lost 3 bases and J 4 bases, leaving 16 bases between the germline ends. Here the CDR3 DNA reads TGCGCCAGCAGCTCCAACGGGGGGCAGGGCACTGAAGCTTTCTTT. It is translated as CASSSNGGQGTEAFF.

The J gene is TRBJ2-7, the V gene TRBV6-5; TRBD2 matches at 10 bases. J was trimmed by 3 bases and V by 3 bases; bases with no gene match: 8. The CDR3 loop spans 16 amino acids. The germline gives CDR1 MNHEY, CDR2 SVGAGI. CDR3 loop: CASSYQGLAGDYEQYF. In nucleotides, the CDR3 is TGTGCCAGCAGTTATCAAGGTCTAGCGGGGGACTACGAGCAGTACTTC.

The chain uses TRBV5-1 and TRBJ2-2, with TRBD1 as a possible D gene (5 bases). V was cut by 2 bases and J by 0 bases, with 8 bases left in between. Germline V CDR1 and CDR2: SGHRS, YFSETQ. This CDR3 contains 15 residues. Written as DNA, the CDR3 is TGCGCCAGCAGCTTTAGGACAACGAACACCGGGGAGCTGTTTTTT. It is translated as CASSFRTTNTGELFF.

This clone was seen a handful of times. The chain links TRBV18 to TRBJ1-5; D not resolved. The germline CDR1 and CDR2 sequences are KGHSH and LQKENI. V was shortened by 1 base and J by 0 bases, with 1 base between the two germline ends. The CDR3 consists of 13 residues. This chain's CDR3 is CASSPHSNQPQHF. In DNA, the CDR3 is TGTGCCAGCTCACCACATAGCAATCAGCCCCAGCATTTT.

This sequence joins TRBV5-4 and TRBJ2-7, with D maybe TRBD2 (6 bases). Trimming shortened V by 1 base and J by 4 bases, and 15 bases separated the two germline ends. Germline assignment: CDR1 SGHNT and CDR2 YYREEE (reference sequence). The CDR3 runs to 15 residues. The DNA of the CDR3 is TGTGCCAGCAGCTTGCCCGGACGGGAGAGGTACGAGCAGTACTTC. It is translated as CASSLPGRERYEQYF.

V is TRBV6-4 and J is TRBJ2-1; 14 bases agree with TRBD2. Germline trimming cut 4 bases from V and 4 bases from J; bases unmatched to any gene: 15. From germline, CDR1 is MRHNA and CDR2 SNTAGT. CDR3 length: 20 residues. The CDR3 region is CASSGPNRLAGGIVYNEQFF. The CDR3 DNA reads as TGTGCCAGCAGTGGACCGAACAGACTAGCGGGAGGGATCGTATACAATGAGCAGTTCTTC.

This chain uses TRBV10-3 with TRBJ2-3; D possibly matches TRBD1 or TRBD2 (6 bases each). The CDR3 length is 16 residues. V lost 10 bases, J lost 1 base, and 21 bases lay in between. CDR1 and CDR2 (germline): ENHRY, SYGVKD. The CDR3 loop reads CASQGIGSSGTDTQYF. The DNA of the CDR3 is TGTGCCAGCCAGGGGATCGGGAGTTCTGGCACAGATACGCAGTATTTT.

This sequence joins TRBV7-6 and TRBJ2-7, with D possibly being TRBD2 (6 bases). Germline CDR1 SGHVS, CDR2 FNYEAQ. Trimming removed 9 bases at V and 5 bases at J, with 11 bases between. This CDR3 is 11 amino acids long. Here the CDR3 reads CARELAHEQYF. In DNA form, the CDR3 reads TGTGCCAGGGAACTAGCCCACGAGCAGTACTTC.

The chain links TRBV5-4 to TRBJ2-2, with TRBD2 matching over 7 bases. The germline CDR1 and CDR2 sequences are SGHNT and YYREEE (reference sequence). The junction had 6 bases not matched to a gene; V was cut back by 2 bases and J by 2 bases. There are 16 residues in the CDR3. The CDR3 region has the DNA TGTGCCAGCAGCTTATACCCTAGCGGCAACACCGGGGAGCTGTTTTTT. Translation: CASSLYPSGNTGELFF. The whole variable domain, filled in from reference TRBV5-4 and TRBJ2-2, reads ETGVTQSPTHLIKTRGQQVTLRCSSQSGHNTVSWYQQALGQGPQFIFQYYREEENGRGNFPPRFSGLQFPNYSSELNVNALELDDSALYLCASSLYPSGNTGELFFGEGSRLTVL.

The V call is TRBV5-4, the J call TRBJ2-1, with D perhaps TRBD2 (6 bases). The V gene lost 1 base and the J gene lost 5 bases, with 13 bases spanning the gap. Germline V CDR1 and CDR2: SGHNT, YYREEE (reference sequence). CDR3 length equals 15 residues. CDR3 loop: CASSLTSSDDNEQFF. The CDR3 region has the DNA TGTGCCAGCAGCTTGACGTCTAGCGACGACAATGAGCAGTTCTTC.

The V and J genes are TRBV10-3 and TRBJ2-7; D might be TRBD1 (6 bases). The germline V gene encodes CDR1 ENHRY and CDR2 SYGVKD. This CDR3 contains 15 residues. Trimming shortened V by 4 bases and J by 1 base, and 14 bases separated the two germline ends. The DNA for the CDR3 is TGTGCCATCAGTGGACCGGAGAGGGGGTCCTACGAGCAGTACTTC. Translated, it gives CAISGPERGSYEQYF.

V is TRBV10-3 and J is TRBJ2-7; TRBD1 might be the D (5 bases). V gave up 4 bases and J gave up 3 bases, with 10 bases separating them. From germline, CDR1 is ENHRY and CDR2 SYGVKD. This CDR3 has 13 amino acids. The CDR3 is CAISVKTDYEQYF. The CDR3 DNA is TGTGCCATCAGTGTAAAGACAGACTACGAGCAGTACTTC.

The rearrangement links TRBV6-5 to TRBJ1-2, with a possible D match to TRBD1 (5 bases). The V and J ends lost 5 bases and 10 bases respectively, with 17 bases between them. Germline V gives CDR1 MNHEY, CDR2 SVGAGI. This CDR3 comprises 13 residues. In DNA form, the CDR3 reads TGTGCCAGCAGTCCAGTGGGGGGGTATTCCTACACCTTC. It is translated as CASSPVGGYSYTF.

The chain has TRBV11-2 and TRBJ2-7; 10 bases align to TRBD1. Per the germline V gene, CDR1 is SGHAT and CDR2 is FQNNGV. The CDR3 covers 16 residues. V trimming: 1 base; J trimming: 3 bases; junction bases outside the gene matches: 6. The CDR3 bases are TGTGCCAGCAGCTTAGGGGACAGGGGATACCTCTACGAGCAGTACTTC. It encodes CASSLGDRGYLYEQYF.

The chain has TRBV28 and TRBJ1-2; no reliable D call. Germline V lookup: CDR1 MDHEN, CDR2 SYDVKM. This CDR3 spans 12 amino acids. Trimming took 5 bases from V and 8 from J, leaving 12 bases between them. CDR3 loop: CASSRGLRGYTF. In DNA form, the CDR3 reads TGTGCCAGCAGTCGGGGATTGCGGGGCTACACCTTC.

The genes are TRBV7-2 and TRBJ2-3, with a possible D match to TRBD2 (6 bases). V lost 4 bases, J lost 5 bases, and 16 bases lay in between. CDR3 length equals 15 residues. Germline assignment: CDR1 SGHTA and CDR2 FQGNSA. CDR3 coding DNA: TGTGCCAGCAGCTACACGGCGGGACGGAAAGATACGCAGTATTTT. Its translation: CASSYTAGRKDTQYF.

The gene calls are TRBV5-4 and TRBJ2-7; D not certain. Germline CDR1 SGHNT, CDR2 YYREEE (reference sequence). Between the trimmed V and J ends, which lost 1 base and 0 bases, there was a span of 5 bases. CDR3 length equals 13 residues. The DNA of the CDR3 is TGTGCCAGCAGCTTGTTCACCTCCTACGAGCAGTACTTC. The encoded protein is CASSLFTSYEQYF.

The chain uses TRBV5-1 and TRBJ2-7, with D perhaps matching TRBD1 (5 bases). Trimming pared 2 bases from V and 7 bases from J, leaving 16 bases between. Germline CDR1 reads SGHRS; CDR2 reads YFSETQ. The CDR3 spans 14 residues. The CDR3 region is CASSFGQLDGEQYF. The CDR3 DNA follows: TGCGCCAGCAGCTTTGGACAACTCGATGGGGAGCAGTACTTC.

The chain links TRBV5-1 to TRBJ2-1; D uncertain. The CDR3 loop spans 14 amino acids. The ends were cut back, 4 bases at V and 12 bases at J, with 20 bases in the middle. Germline lookup yields CDR1 SGHRS and CDR2 YFSETQ. The CDR3 nucleotides read TGCGCCAGCAGCCAAGGGTCAGACGTGAGTGGGCAGTTCTTC. Translating it yields CASSQGSDVSGQFF.

The chain recombines TRBV5-4 with TRBJ2-7, with unresolved D. Trimming cost V 4 bases and J 3 bases, with 14 bases left between them. Germline lookup yields CDR1 SGHNT and CDR2 YYREEE (reference sequence). The CDR3 totals 14 residues. The CDR3 nucleotides are TGTGCCAGCAGCCCCGCCCGAGGCAACTACGAGCAGTACTTC. Its translation: CASSPARGNYEQYF.